Below, 23 T cell receptor beta chains from the same sample are listed, as sequenced in a study of cytomegalovirus exposure and HLA in healthy donors (dated 2017 in TCRdb). Library prep was done by the immunoSEQ multiplex PCR assay. The multiplex PCR relied on a mix of 60 forward primers for TCR Vbeta segments and 13 reverse primers for TCR Jbeta segments. This is the immuneACCESS table as TCRdb keeps it, with only in-frame sequences that have V and J called. A part of the clones is gone; compared with another copy, unresolved V genes explain less than half, and the rest is unexplained. For this sample there are 100,000 or so clones; 80% appear just once. About 6.8% of the sample rests with the top ten. The sample was PBMCs. These receptors all come from a man younger than 40 in good health and CMV-seronegative.

This sequence joins TRBV19 and TRBJ1-1; D not resolved. V was pared by 1 base and J by 1 base, with 10 bases between. Germline V gives CDR1 LNHDA, CDR2 SQIVND (reference sequence). CDR3 length equals 15 residues. CDR3 sequence (DNA): TGTGCCAGTAGTATAGTAGCGGCCCCGAACACTGAAGCTTTCTTT. Protein: CASSIVAAPNTEAFF.

The count of this clone is one. The chain is built from TRBV30 and TRBJ1-5; 8 bases line up with TRBD1. Germline V gene data show CDR1 as GTSNPN and CDR2 as SVGIG (reference sequence). The trim removed 1 base at V and 7 bases at J, leaving 9 bases unmatched. This CDR3 spans 15 amino acids. In DNA, the CDR3 is TGTGCCTGGAGTGGGGGTTCAGGGGGCAGGCAGCCCCAGCATTTT. It specifies CAWSGGSGGRQPQHF.

The gene calls are TRBV4-1 and TRBJ1-1; D is possibly TRBD1 (6 bases). This CDR3 is 15 amino acids long. V lost 1 base and J lost 0, with 9 bases in between. The V gene's germline CDR1 is MGHRA and CDR2 YSYEKL. CDR3 bases: TGCGCCAGCAGCCAAGGTACAGGGATGAACACTGAAGCTTTCTTT. Encoded protein: CASSQGTGMNTEAFF.

The J gene is TRBJ2-7, the V gene TRBV27, with 7 bases that match TRBD2. The CDR3 is 14 residues long. V shed 7 bases and J 3 bases; nucleotides not matched to a gene: 9. Germline values: CDR1 MNHEY, CDR2 SMNVEV (reference sequence). The CDR3 protein is CASTPAGSLYEQYF. DNA of the CDR3: TGTGCCAGCACCCCAGCGGGGTCCCTCTACGAGCAGTACTTC.

J is TRBJ2-2 and V is TRBV2; 10 bases fit TRBD2. V trimming: 3 bases; J trimming: 6 bases; junction bases outside the gene matches: 16. Germline CDR1 SNHLY, CDR2 FYNNEI. This CDR3 is 19 amino acids long. The CDR3 DNA reads as TGTGCCAGCAGTGACGCCCCCACAGCGGGAGGGCCCAAACCCGGGGAGCTGTTTTTT. Residues: CASSDAPTAGGPKPGELFF. Full variable domain (outside the CDR3, taken from reference TRBV2 and TRBJ2-2): EPEVTQTPSHQVTQMGQEVILRCVPISNHLYFYWYRQILGQKVEFLVSFYNNEISEKSEIFDDQFSVERPDGSNFTLKIRSTKLEDSAMYFCASSDAPTAGGPKPGELFFGEGSRLTVL.

The rearrangement uses TRBV6-6 and TRBJ1-3; TRBD1 matches at 7 bases. The germline V gene encodes CDR1 MNHNY and CDR2 SVGAGI (reference sequence). Losses at the gene ends were 7 bases for V and 4 bases for J; bases not matched to a gene: 13. This CDR3 spans 16 amino acids. The CDR3 here is CASTVGWRQGGNTIYF. Written as DNA, the CDR3 is TGTGCCAGCACCGTCGGCTGGAGACAGGGCGGAAACACCATATATTTT.

The rearrangement joins TRBV28 to TRBJ2-3; 12 bases line up with TRBD2. After removal of 5 bases from V and 6 bases from J, the junction contained 12 bases not matched to a gene. Germline V gene lookup returns CDR1 MDHEN and CDR2 SYDVKM. There are 17 residues in the CDR3. The CDR3 DNA is TGTGCCAGCAGTCTCCTTGGGGCTAGCGGGGGGGCTGATACGCAGTATTTT. This sequence encodes CASSLLGASGGADTQYF.

The chain employs TRBV20-1 and TRBJ1-1; D ambiguous. The CDR3 sequence is 11 residues long. The ends were cut back, 3 bases at V and 3 bases at J, with 5 bases in the middle. Germline V gene data show CDR1 as DFQATT and CDR2 as SNEGSKA (reference sequence). The CDR3, as DNA: TGCAGTGCTAGGGAGGACACTGAAGCTTTCTTT. Translating it yields CSAREDTEAFF.

The gene calls are TRBV5-4 and TRBJ1-2; TRBD1 aligns across 8 bases. The CDR3 runs to 13 residues. The V and J ends lost 6 bases and 4 bases, in that order; junction bases with no gene match: 5. The germline V gene encodes CDR1 SGHNT and CDR2 YYREEE (reference sequence). CDR3 amino acids: CASTVDRVYGYTF. CDR3 bases: TGTGCCAGCACCGTGGACAGGGTCTATGGCTACACCTTC.

This CDR3 is CASSALAGGPSDTQYF. CDR3 nucleotide sequence: TGTGCCAGCAGTGCATTAGCGGGAGGGCCTTCAGATACGCAGTATTTT. V gene TRBV6-4 combines with J gene TRBJ2-3; TRBD2 matches 11 bases. Germline CDR1 is MRHNA and CDR2 is SNTAGT. The V and J ends lost 4 bases and 4 bases, in that order; junction bases with no gene match: 7. There are 16 residues in the CDR3.

This chain connects TRBV5-4 to TRBJ2-7, with TRBD1 matching 9 bases. The ends lost 1 base at V and 7 bases at J; junction bases unmatched: 12. CDR1 SGHNT and CDR2 YYREEE come from the germline V gene (reference sequence). The CDR3 contains 16 residues. CDR3 residues: CASSLHAGTGRWEQYF. In DNA form, the CDR3 reads TGTGCCAGCAGCTTGCATGCCGGGACAGGGCGATGGGAGCAGTACTTC.

V and J are TRBV5-6 and TRBJ1-4; 9 bases align to TRBD1. The V gene's germline CDR1 is SGHDT and CDR2 YYEEEE. CDR3 length equals 15 residues. V lost 7 bases to trimming and J lost 8 bases; unmatched junction nucleotides: 12. The CDR3 region has the DNA TGTGCCAGCGGGGGACAGGGAGGTCGGAAAGAAAAACTGTTTTTT. Protein: CASGGQGGRKEKLFF.

This chain joins TRBV15 and TRBJ1-1, with D unresolved. The V gene lost 1 base and the J gene lost 5 bases, with 8 bases spanning the gap. The CDR3 runs to 13 residues. Germline CDR1 is LNHNV and CDR2 is YYDKDF (reference sequence). CDR3 bases: TGTGCCACCAGCAGAGTTGGGAGAACTGAAGCTTTCTTT. This translates into CATSRVGRTEAFF.

J is TRBJ2-3 and V is TRBV19; D may be TRBD2 (5 bases). Trimming left V 4 bases short and J 0 bases short, with 8 bases between. The CDR3 has 14 residues. Germline V lookup: CDR1 LNHDA, CDR2 SQIVND (reference sequence). CDR3 bases: TGTGCCAGTAGTAGAGGAGGCAGCACAGATACGCAGTATTTT. It is translated as CASSRGGSTDTQYF.

The chain combines TRBV2 with TRBJ2-2, with D possibly TRBD2 on 5 matching bases. The CDR3 length is 15 residues. The V end lost 6 bases, the J end lost 5 bases, and 16 bases lay between the germline ends. From germline, CDR1 is SNHLY and CDR2 FYNNEI. The CDR3 protein is CASRQISGQTGELFF. The DNA of the CDR3 is TGTGCCAGCAGACAAATCAGCGGTCAGACCGGGGAGCTGTTTTTT.

This clone was seen once. The chain recombines TRBV10-3 with TRBJ1-1; D unclear. Germline CDR1 and CDR2: ENHRY and SYGVKD. The V gene lost 7 bases and the J gene lost 2 bases, with 11 bases spanning the gap. The CDR3 sequence is 13 residues long. CDR3 sequence: CAIKENPNTEAFF. For the CDR3, the DNA is TGTGCCATCAAGGAGAATCCAAACACTGAAGCTTTCTTT.

The rearrangement joins TRBV10-2 to TRBJ2-7; tentatively, D is TRBD2 (6 bases). This CDR3 contains 16 residues. Looked up from germline, CDR1 is WSHSY and CDR2 is SAAADI. Trimming shortened V by 4 bases and J by 0 bases, and 16 bases separated the two germline ends. The CDR3 region is CASSGFLGRSSYEQYF. CDR3 sequence (DNA): TGCGCCAGCAGTGGGTTCCTCGGGAGAAGCTCCTACGAGCAGTACTTC.

The chain couples TRBV4-2 to TRBJ2-7, with TRBD2 matching 14 bases. The V segment lost 4 bases and the J segment 4 bases; nucleotides outside the gene matches: 6. Looked up from germline, CDR1 is LGHNA and CDR2 is YNFKEQ. This CDR3 has 16 amino acids. The CDR3, as DNA: TGTGCCAGCAGCCTGAGACTAGCGGGGGGGCAGTACGAGCAGTACTTC. Amino acid sequence: CASSLRLAGGQYEQYF.

This chain joins TRBV5-1 and TRBJ1-2, with D possibly being TRBD1 (5 bases). Germline V gene sequence: CDR1 SGHRS, CDR2 YFSETQ. V dropped 4 bases and J dropped 7 bases, with 17 bases sitting between them. The CDR3 is 14 residues long. The CDR3 region has the DNA TGCGCCAGCAGCCCAATACCGGACACCCCTGGCTACACCTTC. Protein sequence: CASSPIPDTPGYTF.

This sequence joins TRBV4-1 and TRBJ2-4, with D possibly being TRBD2 (8 bases). This CDR3 comprises 14 residues. Per germline, CDR1 MGHRA and CDR2 YSYEKL. V shed 3 bases and J shed 16 bases, with 22 bases lying between them. In DNA, the CDR3 is TGCGCCAGCAGCCACGTGGCGGGAGGAGACAGGGTATACTTC. As protein: CASSHVAGGDRVYF.

The J gene is TRBJ1-1, the V gene TRBV9; 7 bases agree with TRBD1. J gave up 5 bases and V 2 bases, and 18 bases lay outside the gene matches. This CDR3 comprises 18 residues. Germline CDR1 SGDLS, CDR2 YYNGEE. The CDR3 region is CASSVLGPAKRGQTEAFF. In DNA form, the CDR3 reads TGTGCCAGCAGCGTCCTCGGACCTGCGAAAAGGGGGCAAACTGAAGCTTTCTTT.

The chain couples TRBV25-1 to TRBJ2-7, with D possibly TRBD1 on 6 matching bases. CDR1 is MGHDK, CDR2 SYGVNS, per germline. The length of the CDR3 is 16 residues. Trimming cost V 3 bases and J 5 bases, with 20 bases left between them. This CDR3 is CASSDRLGNRADEQYF. In nucleotides, the CDR3 is TGTGCCAGCAGTGATAGATTGGGCAACAGGGCGGACGAGCAGTACTTC.

The CDR3 sequence: CASSQDRGGSPLHF. The CDR3 bases are TGCGCCAGCAGCCAAGATCGCGGGGGTTCACCCCTCCACTTT. The chain links TRBV4-3 to TRBJ1-6; tentatively, D is TRBD1 (5 bases). V lost 0 bases and J 9 bases, leaving 9 bases between the germline ends. The germline V gene encodes CDR1 LGHNA and CDR2 YSLEER. The CDR3 length is 14 residues.